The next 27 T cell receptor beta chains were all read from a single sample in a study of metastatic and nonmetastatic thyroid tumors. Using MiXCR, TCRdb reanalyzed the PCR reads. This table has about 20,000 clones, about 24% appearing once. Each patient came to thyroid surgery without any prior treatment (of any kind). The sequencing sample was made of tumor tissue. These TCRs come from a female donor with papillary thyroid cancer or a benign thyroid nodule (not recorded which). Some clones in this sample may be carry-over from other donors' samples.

Written as DNA, the CDR3 is TGTGCCAGCAGTTATAAAGGCCCAATAGACAGGGTAGTTACCACCGGGGAGCTGTTTTTT. The encoded protein is CASSYKGPIDRVVTTGELFF. The rearrangement uses TRBV6-6 and TRBJ2-2, with 7 bases aligning to TRBD1. The germline gives CDR1 MNHNY, CDR2 SVGAGI (reference sequence). Losses at the gene ends were 3 bases for V and 4 bases for J; bases not matched to a gene: 20. The CDR3 covers 20 residues.

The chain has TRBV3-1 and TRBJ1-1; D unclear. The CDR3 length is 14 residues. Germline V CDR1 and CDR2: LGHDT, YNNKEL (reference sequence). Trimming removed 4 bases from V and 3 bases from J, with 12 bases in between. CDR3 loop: CASSRPVLDTEAFF. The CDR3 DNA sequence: TGTGCCAGCAGCCGCCCCGTCCTTGACACTGAAGCTTTCTTT.

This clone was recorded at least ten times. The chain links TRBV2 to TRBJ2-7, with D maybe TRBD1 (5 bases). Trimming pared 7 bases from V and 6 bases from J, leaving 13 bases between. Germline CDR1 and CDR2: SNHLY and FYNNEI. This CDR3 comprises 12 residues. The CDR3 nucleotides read TGTGCCAGCACCAGGGCGCGCAGCGAGCAGTACTTC. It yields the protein CASTRARSEQYF.

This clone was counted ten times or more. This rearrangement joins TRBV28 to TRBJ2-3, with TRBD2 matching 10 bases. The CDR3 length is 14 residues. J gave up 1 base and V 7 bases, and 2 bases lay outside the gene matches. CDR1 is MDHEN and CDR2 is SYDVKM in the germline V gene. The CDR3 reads CASTLAGGTDTQYF. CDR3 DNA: TGTGCCAGCACTCTAGCGGGAGGCACAGATACGCAGTATTTT.

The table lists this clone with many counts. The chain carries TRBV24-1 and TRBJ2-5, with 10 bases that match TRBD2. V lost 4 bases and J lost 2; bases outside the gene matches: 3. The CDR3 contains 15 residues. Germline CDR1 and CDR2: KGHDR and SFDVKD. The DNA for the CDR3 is TGTGCCACCAGTGAATGGACTAGCGGTCAAGAGACCCAGTACTTC. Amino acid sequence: CATSEWTSGQETQYF.

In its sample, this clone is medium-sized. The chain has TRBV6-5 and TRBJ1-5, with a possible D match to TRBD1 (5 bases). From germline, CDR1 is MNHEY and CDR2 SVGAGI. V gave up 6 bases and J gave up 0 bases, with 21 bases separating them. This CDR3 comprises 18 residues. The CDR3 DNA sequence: TGTGCCAGCAGCAAGGGGTGGACTCACTATCTTAGCAATCAGCCCCAGCATTTT. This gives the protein CASSKGWTHYLSNQPQHF.

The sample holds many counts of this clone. Here the CDR3 DNA reads TGTGCCAGTAGTATTGGGGGGAGCGGAGATACGCAGTATTTT. Translated, it gives CASSIGGSGDTQYF. This chain connects TRBV19 to TRBJ2-3; possible D gene TRBD2, 6 bases. The CDR3 runs to 14 residues. Germline V gene sequence: CDR1 LNHDA, CDR2 SQIVND (reference sequence). The V gene lost 3 bases and the J gene lost 5 bases, with 12 bases spanning the gap.

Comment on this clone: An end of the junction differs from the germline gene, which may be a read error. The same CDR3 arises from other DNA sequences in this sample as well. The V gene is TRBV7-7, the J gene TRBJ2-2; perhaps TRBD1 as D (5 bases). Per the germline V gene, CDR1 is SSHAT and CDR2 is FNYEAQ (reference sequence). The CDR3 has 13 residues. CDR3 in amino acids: CASSPQGTGELFF. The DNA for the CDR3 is TGTGCTAGCAGCCCGCAGGGTACCGGGGAGCTGTTTTTT.

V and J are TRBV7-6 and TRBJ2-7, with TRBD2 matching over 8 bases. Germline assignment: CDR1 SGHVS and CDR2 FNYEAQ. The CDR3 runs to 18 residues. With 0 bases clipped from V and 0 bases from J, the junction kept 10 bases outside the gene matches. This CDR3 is CASSLASASGSSSYEQYF. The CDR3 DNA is TGTGCCAGCAGCTTAGCGTCGGCTAGCGGGTCGAGCTCCTACGAGCAGTACTTC.

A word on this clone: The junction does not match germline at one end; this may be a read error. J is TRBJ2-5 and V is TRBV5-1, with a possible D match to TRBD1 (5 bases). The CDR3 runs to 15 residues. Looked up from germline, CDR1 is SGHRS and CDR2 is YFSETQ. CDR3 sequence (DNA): TGCGCCGGCAGCTTGGTAGCAGGGTATGGAGAGAGCCAGTACTTC. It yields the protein CAGSLVAGYGESQYF.

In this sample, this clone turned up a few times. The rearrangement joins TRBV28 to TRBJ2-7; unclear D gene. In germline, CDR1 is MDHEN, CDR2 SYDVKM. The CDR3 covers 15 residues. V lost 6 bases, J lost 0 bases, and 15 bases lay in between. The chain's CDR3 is CASRSLGGSSYEQYF. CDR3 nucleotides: TGTGCCAGCAGGTCCCTGGGCGGCAGCTCCTACGAGCAGTACTTC.

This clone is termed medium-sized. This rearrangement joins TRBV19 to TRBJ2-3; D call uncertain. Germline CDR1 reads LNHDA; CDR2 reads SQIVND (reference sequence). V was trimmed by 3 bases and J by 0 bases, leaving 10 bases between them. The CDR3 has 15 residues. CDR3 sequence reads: CASSIQTHSTDTQYF. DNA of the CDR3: TGTGCCAGTAGTATCCAAACCCATAGCACAGATACGCAGTATTTT.

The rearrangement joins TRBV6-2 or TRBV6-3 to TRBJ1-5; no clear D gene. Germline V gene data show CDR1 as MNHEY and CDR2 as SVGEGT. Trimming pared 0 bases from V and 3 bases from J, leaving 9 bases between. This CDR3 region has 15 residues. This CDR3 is CASSYSRGFNQPQHF. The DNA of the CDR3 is TGTGCCAGCAGTTACTCCCGGGGATTCAATCAGCCCCAGCATTTT.

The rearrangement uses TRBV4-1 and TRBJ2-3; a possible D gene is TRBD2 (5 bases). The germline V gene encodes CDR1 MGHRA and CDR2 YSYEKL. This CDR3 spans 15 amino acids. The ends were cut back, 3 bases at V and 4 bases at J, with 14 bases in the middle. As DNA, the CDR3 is TGCGCCAGCAGCCAGTCACTAGTTGTCGCAGATACGCAGTATTTT. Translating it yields CASSQSLVVADTQYF.

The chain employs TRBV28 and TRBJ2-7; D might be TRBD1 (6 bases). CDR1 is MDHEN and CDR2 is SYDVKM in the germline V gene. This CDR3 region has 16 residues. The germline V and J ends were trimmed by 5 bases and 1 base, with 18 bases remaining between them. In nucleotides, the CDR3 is TGTGCCAGCAGTGGCCACGACAGGCTCACATCCTACGAGCAGTACTTC. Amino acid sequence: CASSGHDRLTSYEQYF.

The CDR3, as DNA: TGCAGTGCTAGCTCCGACAGGGGTCTAAGGCAATCTCAGCCCCAGCATTTT. Its translation: CSASSDRGLRQSQPQHF. V gene TRBV20-1 combines with J gene TRBJ1-5, with 8 bases aligning to TRBD1. In germline, CDR1 is DFQATT, CDR2 SNEGSKA (reference sequence). The CDR3 contains 17 residues. V gave up 3 bases and J gave up 6 bases; unmatched junction bases: 16.

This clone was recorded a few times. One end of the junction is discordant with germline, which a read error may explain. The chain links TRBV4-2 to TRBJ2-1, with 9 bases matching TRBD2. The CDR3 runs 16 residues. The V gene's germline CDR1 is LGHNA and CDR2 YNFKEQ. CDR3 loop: CSSSQDRASGINDQFF. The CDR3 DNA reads TGTTCCAGCAGCCAAGATCGGGCTAGCGGGATCAATGATCAGTTCTTC.

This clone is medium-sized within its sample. CDR3 in DNA: TGTGCCAGCAGTTACTCGATGGGGGGGAGGCCCTACGAGCAGTACTTC. Encoded protein: CASSYSMGGRPYEQYF. V and J are TRBV6-5 and TRBJ2-7; 7 bases align to TRBD2. The germline CDR1 and CDR2 sequences are MNHEY and SVGAGI. Trimming cost V 0 bases and J 2 bases; bases outside gene matches: 7. The CDR3 loop spans 16 amino acids.

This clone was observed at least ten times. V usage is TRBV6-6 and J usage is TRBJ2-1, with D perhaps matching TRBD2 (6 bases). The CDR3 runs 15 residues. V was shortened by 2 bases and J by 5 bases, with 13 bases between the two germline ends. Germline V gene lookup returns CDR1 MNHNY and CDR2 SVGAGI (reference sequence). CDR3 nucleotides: TGTGCCAGCAGTTACCAGTTGGCTAGCGACAATGAGCAGTTCTTC. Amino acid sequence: CASSYQLASDNEQFF.

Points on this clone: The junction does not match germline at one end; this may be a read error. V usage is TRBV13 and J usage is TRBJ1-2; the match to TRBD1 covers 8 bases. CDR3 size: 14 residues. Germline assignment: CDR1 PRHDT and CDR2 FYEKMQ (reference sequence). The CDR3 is CASGTPDRDGGYTF. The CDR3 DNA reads TGTGCCAGCGGCACCCCGGACAGGGATGGTGGCTACACTTTC.

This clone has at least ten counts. The CDR3 spells CSARNPAGSYNEQFF. DNA of the CDR3: TGCAGTGCTAGAAACCCAGCGGGCTCCTACAATGAGCAGTTCTTC. The rearrangement joins TRBV20-1 to TRBJ2-1; D is possibly TRBD2 (6 bases). The CDR3 loop spans 15 amino acids. V lost 2 bases and J lost 0, with 11 bases in between. Per germline, CDR1 DFQATT and CDR2 SNEGSKA (reference sequence).

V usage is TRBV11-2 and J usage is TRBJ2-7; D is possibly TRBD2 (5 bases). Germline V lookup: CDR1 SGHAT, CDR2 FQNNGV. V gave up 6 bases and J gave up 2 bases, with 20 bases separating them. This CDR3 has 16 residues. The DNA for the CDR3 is TGTGCCAGCAGAAGATATGGGCGATCGAGGGCCTACGAGCAGTACTTC. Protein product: CASRRYGRSRAYEQYF.

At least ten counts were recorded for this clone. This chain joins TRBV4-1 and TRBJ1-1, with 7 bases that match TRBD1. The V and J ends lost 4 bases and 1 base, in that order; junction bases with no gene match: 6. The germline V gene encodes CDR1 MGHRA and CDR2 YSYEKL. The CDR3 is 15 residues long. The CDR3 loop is CASSRLGTANTEAFF. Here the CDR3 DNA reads TGCGCCAGCAGCCGTCTAGGGACAGCGAACACTGAAGCTTTCTTT.

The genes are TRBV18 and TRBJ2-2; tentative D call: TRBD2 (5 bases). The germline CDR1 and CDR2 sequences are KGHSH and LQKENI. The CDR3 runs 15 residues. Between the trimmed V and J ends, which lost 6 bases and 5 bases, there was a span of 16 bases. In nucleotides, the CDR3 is TGTGCCAGCTCCGCTCGGAGGCCGGAGACCGGGGAGCTGTTTTTT. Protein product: CASSARRPETGELFF.

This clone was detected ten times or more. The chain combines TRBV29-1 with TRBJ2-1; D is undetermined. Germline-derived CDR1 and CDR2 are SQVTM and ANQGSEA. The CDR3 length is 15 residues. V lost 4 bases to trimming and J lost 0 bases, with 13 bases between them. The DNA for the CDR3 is TGCAGCGTTGGGGGTGCGCCGAGCTCCTACAATGAGCAGTTCTTC. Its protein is CSVGGAPSSYNEQFF.

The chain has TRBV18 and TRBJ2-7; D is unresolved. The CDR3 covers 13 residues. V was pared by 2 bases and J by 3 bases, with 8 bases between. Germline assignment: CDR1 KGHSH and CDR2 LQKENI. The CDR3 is CASSPSRGYEQYF. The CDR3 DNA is TGTGCCAGCTCACCATCTCGAGGCTACGAGCAGTACTTC.

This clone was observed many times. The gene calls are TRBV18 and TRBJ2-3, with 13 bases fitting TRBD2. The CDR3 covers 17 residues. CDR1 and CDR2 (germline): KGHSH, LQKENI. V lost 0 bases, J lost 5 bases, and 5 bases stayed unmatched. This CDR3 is CASSPPGLAGAGDTQYF. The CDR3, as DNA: TGTGCCAGCTCACCACCTGGACTAGCGGGAGCTGGAGATACGCAGTATTTT.